Below are 5 T cell receptor beta chains sequenced from a single sample in a study of blood T cell repertoires in COVID-19. Here immunoSEQ multiplex PCR was the method, and the copy in TCRdb shows in-frame clones only, minus some. The sample consists of 150,000 to 200,000 clones, about nine tenths of them appearing once. The specimen sequenced was PBMCs or T cells enriched from blood (not recorded which). These receptors originate from a woman younger than 35 who had recovered from COVID-19.

The chain is built from TRBV7-8 and TRBJ2-4; 8 bases match TRBD1. CDR1 and CDR2 (germline): SGHVS, FQNEAQ. V gave up 2 bases and J gave up 1 base; unmatched junction bases: 1. The CDR3 covers 15 residues. The DNA of the CDR3 is TGTGCCAGCAGCTTAACAGGGGGTGCCAAAAACATTCAGTACTTC. Protein: CASSLTGGAKNIQYF.

The genes are TRBV5-6 and TRBJ2-4; TRBD2 aligns across 7 bases. After removal of 0 bases from V and 1 base from J, the junction contained 7 bases not matched to a gene. Germline values: CDR1 SGHDT, CDR2 YYEEEE. The CDR3 is made up of 17 amino acids. This chain's CDR3 is CASSLGWEGLAKNIQYF. The CDR3 bases are TGTGCCAGCAGCTTGGGGTGGGAGGGGCTGGCCAAAAACATTCAGTACTTC. Full variable domain (rest looked up from reference TRBV5-6 and TRBJ2-4): DAGVTQSPTHLIKTRGQQVTLRCSPKSGHDTVSWYQQALGQGPQFIFQYYEEEERQRGNFPDRFSGHQFPNYSSELNVNALLLGDSALYLCASSLGWEGLAKNIQYFGAGTRLSVL.

Turning to this clone: Other DNA variants within this sample encode the same CDR3. The DNA of the CDR3 is TGTGCCAGCAGCCCCGATAGCGGGAGGCACAATGAGCAGTTCTTC. It specifies CASSPDSGRHNEQFF. The chain combines TRBV7-3 with TRBJ2-1; 10 bases line up with TRBD2. Per the germline V gene, CDR1 is SGHTA and CDR2 is FQGTGA. V shed 5 bases and J 5 bases; nucleotides not matched to a gene: 6. The CDR3 consists of 15 residues. The full variable domain, in which reference TRBV7-3 and TRBJ2-1 provide the parts outside the CDR3, is GAGVSQTPSNKVTEKGKYVELRCDPISGHTALYWYRQSLGQGPEFLIYFQGTGAADDSGLPNDRFFAVRPEGSVSTLKIQRTERGDSAVYLCASSPDSGRHNEQFFGPGTRLTVL.

J is TRBJ2-7 and V is TRBV7-9, with D maybe TRBD2 (5 bases). The V end was cut by 1 base, the J end by 3 bases, with 13 bases between. Germline values: CDR1 SEHNR, CDR2 FQNEAQ (reference sequence). This CDR3 region has 15 residues. CDR3 coding DNA: TGTGCCAGCAGCTTAGTGTCGGGAATCAGCTACGAGCAGTACTTC. Its protein is CASSLVSGISYEQYF.

J is TRBJ2-1 and V is TRBV5-4; D might be TRBD2 (6 bases). The V and J ends lost 7 bases and 5 bases respectively, with 19 bases between them. Germline V gene sequence: CDR1 SGHNT, CDR2 YYREEE (reference sequence). The CDR3 spans 15 residues. DNA of the CDR3: TGTGCCAGCCAATACCTGATTGGCGGGGACAATGAGCAGTTCTTC. The encoded protein is CASQYLIGGDNEQFF.